This T cell receptor (beta chain) was identified in a study of blood T cell repertoires in COVID-19. Germline loops: CDR1 MNHEY, CDR2 SVGEGT. Trimming left V 2 bases short and J 4 bases short, with 13 bases between. The CDR3 length is 15 residues. In the original processing: For nucleated cells, counts were estimated from reference gene primer amplification. Libraries were prepared by immunoSEQ multiplex PCR; TCRdb keeps only in-frame clonotypes and omits some of them. V and J calls and clone size are those listed in that table; D and trimming were worked out from the DNA. The top ten hold about 2.5% of the sample, which has under 95,000 clones, more than 85% seen once.

Sequencing was performed on peripheral blood. This TCR was sampled from a man over 45 with COVID-19, enrolled during active disease. This chain uses TRBV6-2 or TRBV6-3 with TRBJ2-3; D is possibly TRBD1 (5 bases). The CDR3 loop reads CASSYAQGIPDTQYF. The CDR3 nucleotides are TGTGCCAGCAGTTACGCCCAGGGTATTCCAGATACGCAGTATTTT.